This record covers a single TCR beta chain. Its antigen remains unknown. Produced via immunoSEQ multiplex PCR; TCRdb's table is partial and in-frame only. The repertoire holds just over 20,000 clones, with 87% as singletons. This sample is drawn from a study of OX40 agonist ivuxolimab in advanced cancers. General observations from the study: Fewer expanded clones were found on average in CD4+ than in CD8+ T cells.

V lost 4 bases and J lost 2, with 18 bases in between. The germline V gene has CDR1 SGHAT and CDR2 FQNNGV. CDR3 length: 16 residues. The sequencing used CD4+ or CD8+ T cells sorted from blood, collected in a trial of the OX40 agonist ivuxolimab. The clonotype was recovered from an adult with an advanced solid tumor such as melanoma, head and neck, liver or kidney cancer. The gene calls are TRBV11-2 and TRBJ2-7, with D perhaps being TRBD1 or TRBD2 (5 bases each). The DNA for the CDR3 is TGTGCCAGCAGCTCTCCGGGGCAGATGAAAACCTACGAGCAGTACTTC. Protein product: CASSSPGQMKTYEQYF.